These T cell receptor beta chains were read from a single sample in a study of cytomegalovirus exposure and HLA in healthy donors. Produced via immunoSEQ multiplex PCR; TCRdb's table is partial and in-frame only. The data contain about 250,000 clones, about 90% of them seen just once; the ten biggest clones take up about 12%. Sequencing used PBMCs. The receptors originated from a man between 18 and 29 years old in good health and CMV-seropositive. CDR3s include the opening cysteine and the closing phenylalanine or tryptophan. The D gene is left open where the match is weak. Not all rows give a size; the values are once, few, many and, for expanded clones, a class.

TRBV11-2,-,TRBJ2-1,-,TGTGCCAGCAGCTTAGTCGGGTCCCCCTACAATGAGCAGTTCTTC,CASSLVGSPYNEQFF
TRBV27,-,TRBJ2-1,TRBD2,TGTGCCAGCAGTTTAGGACTAGTGGGGCTCGATGAGCAGTTCTTC,CASSLGLVGLDEQFF
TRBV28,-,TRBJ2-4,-,TGTGCCAGTCACTCCAGGGATGGCAAAAACATTCAGTACTTC,CASHSRDGKNIQYF
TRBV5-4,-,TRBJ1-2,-,TGTGCCAGCAGCGATCAGGGTGCCTATGGCTACACCTTC,CASSDQGAYGYTF
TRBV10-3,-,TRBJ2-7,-,TGTGCCATCAGTGACCGGTCCCCGCCCTACGAGCAGTACTTC,CAISDRSPPYEQYF
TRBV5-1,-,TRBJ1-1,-,TGCGCCAGCAGCGCCATAAGATCGGGCATCACTGAAGCTTTCTTT,CASSAIRSGITEAFF
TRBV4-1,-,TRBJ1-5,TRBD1,TGCGCCAGCAGCCAACATACGGACAGGGGAGGGGTTCAGCCCCAGCATTTT,CASSQHTDRGGVQPQHF
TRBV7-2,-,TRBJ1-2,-,TGTGCCAGCAGCTTAGATCTGTTGCAGGCTCGAAACTATGGCTACACCTTC,CASSLDLLQARNYGYTF
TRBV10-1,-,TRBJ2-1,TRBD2,TGCGCCAGCAGTGAGGGGGCTAGCGGGAGCCTAATCACCTACAATGAGCAGTTCTTC,CASSEGASGSLITYNEQFF
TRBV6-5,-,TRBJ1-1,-,TGTGCCAGCAGTTATAACTCGGGTAACACTGAAGCTTTCTTT,CASSYNSGNTEAFF
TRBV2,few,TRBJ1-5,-,TGTGCCAGCAGTGGTCGTTATAGCAATCAGCCCCAGCATTTT,CASSGRYSNQPQHF
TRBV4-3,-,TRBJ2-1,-,TGCGCCAGCAGCCAAGTTGTGGGAAGCTCCTACAATGAGCAGTTCTTC,CASSQVVGSSYNEQFF
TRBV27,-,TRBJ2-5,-,TGTGCCAGCAGTCCCCGGGTCCTCGGGTACCAAGAGACCCAGTACTTC,CASSPRVLGYQETQYF
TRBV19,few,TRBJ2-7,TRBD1,TGTGCCAGTAGTCCAAGACACAGGGGGGAAGTTGTCTACGAGCAGTACTTC,CASSPRHRGEVVYEQYF
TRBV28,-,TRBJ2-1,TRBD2,TGTGCCAGCCGGCGGGAGGGCCTTTCGGGGGATGAGCAGTTCTTC,CASRREGLSGDEQFF
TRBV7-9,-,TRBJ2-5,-,TGTGCCAGCAGCCAAGCGGTCCAAGAGACCCAGTACTTC,CASSQAVQETQYF
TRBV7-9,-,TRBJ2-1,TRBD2,TGTGCCAGCACCCCGCCGGGGGGAAGCTCCTACAATGAGCAGTTCTTC,CASTPPGGSSYNEQFF
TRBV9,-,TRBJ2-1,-,TGTGCCAGCAGCGTAGGAGTCAATGAGCAGTTCTTC,CASSVGVNEQFF
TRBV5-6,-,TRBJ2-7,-,TGTGCCAGCAGCTTGGTCGGGGGCATCTCCTACGAGCAGTACTTC,CASSLVGGISYEQYF
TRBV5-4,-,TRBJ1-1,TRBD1,TGTGCCAGCAGCACTCAACAGGGGGGTTACACTGAAGCTTTCTTT,CASSTQQGGYTEAFF
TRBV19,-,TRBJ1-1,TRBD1,TGTGCCATAAGACAGGGACCTGAAGCTTTCTTT,CAIRQGPEAFF
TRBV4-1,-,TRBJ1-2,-,TGCGCCAGCAGCCCCCTGGGGTCCGAAAGAACTAACTATGGCTACACCTTC,CASSPLGSERTNYGYTF